The 25 T cell receptor beta chains below were found in one sample sequenced in a study of shared clonotypes between healthy human individuals. Some clones are missing from TCRdb's copy, which holds only in-frame ones; the method was immunoSEQ multiplex PCR. The sample records roughly 2.2 million clones, 85% to 95% being singletons. Sequenced sample: naive CD4+ T cells from PBMCs. Subset here: CD45RA+ positively selected. These receptors were taken from a man younger than 35 in good health. Some clones in this sample may be carry-over from other donors' samples.

V is TRBV9 and J is TRBJ1-5; D gene ambiguous. Germline V gives CDR1 SGDLS, CDR2 YYNGEE. The CDR3 extends over 13 amino acids. The V and J ends lost 4 bases and 6 bases respectively, with 11 bases between them. CDR3 protein: CASSPSTGQPQHF. The CDR3 DNA is TGTGCCAGCAGCCCTAGTACGGGTCAGCCCCAGCATTTT.

CDR3 protein: CASSQVASGSLEQFF. The CDR3 DNA sequence: TGTGCCAGCAGCCAAGTGGCTAGCGGGAGCCTTGAGCAGTTCTTC. This chain uses TRBV6-5 with TRBJ2-1, with 10 bases aligning to TRBD2. CDR1 MNHEY and CDR2 SVGAGI come from the germline V gene. This CDR3 has 15 amino acids. Trimming removed 6 bases from V and 9 bases from J; junction bases left unmatched: 11.

The rearrangement joins TRBV5-1 to TRBJ2-1; a weak D match, TRBD1 (5 bases). The CDR3 is 16 residues long. Deletions cut 6 bases from V and 3 bases from J, with 19 bases between. CDR1 SGHRS and CDR2 YFSETQ come from the germline V gene. The DNA for the CDR3 is TGCGCCAGCACCCTAGACCACAGGATTCACTACAATGAGCAGTTCTTC. Its translation: CASTLDHRIHYNEQFF.

This clone appeared once. The rearrangement links TRBV29-1 to TRBJ1-2; a weak D match, TRBD1 (5 bases). The V end lost 6 bases, the J end lost 6 bases, and 11 bases lay between the germline ends. Per the germline V gene, CDR1 is SQVTM and CDR2 is ANQGSEA. This CDR3 is built from 11 residues. The CDR3 coding sequence is TGCAGCGTGACGGGGGTAAATGGCTACACCTTC. Its translation: CSVTGVNGYTF.

The chain is built from TRBV6-1 and TRBJ2-3, with 15 bases that match TRBD2. CDR1 MNHNS and CDR2 SASEGT come from the germline V gene. V lost 1 base to trimming and J lost 3 bases; unmatched junction nucleotides: 2. This CDR3 is built from 17 residues. The CDR3 region is CASSEVGLAGGTDTQYF. The CDR3 DNA sequence: TGTGCCAGCAGTGAAGTAGGACTAGCGGGAGGGACAGATACGCAGTATTTT.

This rearrangement joins TRBV6-6 to TRBJ2-3; D not certain. This CDR3 is 15 amino acids long. V was clipped by 2 bases and J by 0 bases, with 9 bases between them. Germline V gives CDR1 MNHNY, CDR2 SVGAGI (reference sequence). The CDR3 nucleotides are TGTGCCAGCAGTTACCCGGATCCTAGCACAGATACGCAGTATTTT. This gives the protein CASSYPDPSTDTQYF.

This clone has only one observation. The V and J genes are TRBV19 and TRBJ1-5; D is possibly TRBD1 (6 bases). From germline, CDR1 is LNHDA and CDR2 SQIVND (reference sequence). The V end lost 7 bases, the J end lost 2 bases, and 15 bases lay between the germline ends. There are 15 residues in the CDR3. CDR3 region: CASTPTGKGNQPQHF. DNA for the CDR3: TGTGCCAGTACCCCAACAGGGAAGGGCAATCAGCCCCAGCATTTT.

The J gene is TRBJ2-7, the V gene TRBV6-6; D not resolved. Germline V CDR1 and CDR2: MNHNY, SVGAGI (reference sequence). V was trimmed by 3 bases and J by 4 bases, leaving 16 bases between them. CDR3 size: 15 residues. The CDR3 reads CASSYKAPWGYEQYF. The CDR3, as DNA: TGTGCCAGCAGTTATAAGGCCCCGTGGGGATACGAGCAGTACTTC.

The chain has TRBV6-5 and TRBJ1-6, with 8 bases that match TRBD1. Germline CDR1 reads MNHEY; CDR2 reads SVGAGI. The trim removed 6 bases at V and 7 bases at J, leaving 8 bases unmatched. The CDR3 runs to 15 residues. In nucleotides, the CDR3 is TGTGCCAGCAGACGGTCCCGACAGGGGAATTCACCCCTCCACTTT. Residues: CASRRSRQGNSPLHF.

This clone has only one observation. The V gene is TRBV5-1, the J gene TRBJ2-1; 7 positions agree with TRBD1. The CDR3 sequence is 15 residues long. Per germline, CDR1 SGHRS and CDR2 YFSETQ. The junction had 4 bases not matched to a gene; V was cut back by 4 bases and J by 0 bases. The CDR3, as DNA: TGCGCCAGCAGCATCCGGGACAGCTCCTACAATGAGCAGTTCTTC. This encodes CASSIRDSSYNEQFF.

The chain combines TRBV6-4 with TRBJ1-2; weak D call: TRBD1 (5 bases). Germline-derived CDR1 and CDR2 are MRHNA and SNTAGT. The CDR3 extends over 17 amino acids. The V end lost 6 bases, the J end lost 0 bases, and 20 bases lay between the germline ends. CDR3: CASRGPGVLDPNYGYTF. The CDR3 DNA reads as TGTGCCAGCAGAGGGCCGGGGGTACTCGACCCTAACTATGGCTACACCTTC.

The J gene is TRBJ1-2, the V gene TRBV19; TRBD1 might be the D (6 bases). Germline V gene lookup returns CDR1 LNHDA and CDR2 SQIVND (reference sequence). This CDR3 comprises 16 residues. V lost 11 bases and J lost 4, with 26 bases in between. The CDR3 bases are TGTGCCCTGGAGGGGGGAGGGACTTGGAAATCCTATGGCTACACCTTC. Encoded protein: CALEGGGTWKSYGYTF.

The chain is built from TRBV6-1 and TRBJ1-2; the D is unclear. Germline V gives CDR1 MNHNS, CDR2 SASEGT. Deletions cut 3 bases from V and 4 bases from J, with 9 bases between. This CDR3 has 13 amino acids. The CDR3 here is CASSEVRGYGYTF. CDR3 nucleotide sequence: TGTGCCAGCAGTGAGGTGAGAGGCTATGGCTACACCTTC.

V gene TRBV28 combines with J gene TRBJ1-4, with TRBD1 matching 8 bases. Germline lookup yields CDR1 MDHEN and CDR2 SYDVKM. This CDR3 comprises 15 residues. The trim removed 7 bases at V and 8 bases at J, leaving 12 bases unmatched. The CDR3 DNA follows: TGTGCCAGCACACCCTCAGGGGGCATAAGGGAAAAACTGTTTTTT. The encoded protein is CASTPSGGIREKLFF.

This chain connects TRBV6-6 to TRBJ2-7, with 10 nucleotides matching TRBD1. Losses at the gene ends were 1 base for V and 4 bases for J; bases not matched to a gene: 4. The germline V gene encodes CDR1 MNHNY and CDR2 SVGAGI (reference sequence). This CDR3 comprises 15 residues. The CDR3 protein is CASSYLGTGVYEQYF. As DNA, the CDR3 is TGTGCCAGCAGTTACTTAGGGACAGGGGTGTACGAGCAGTACTTC.

The chain has TRBV4-1 and TRBJ2-5; no clear D. The CDR3 contains 15 residues. Germline CDR1 and CDR2: MGHRA and YSYEKL. Trimming took off 1 base at V and 7 bases at J, with 16 bases between the two ends. The CDR3 reads CASSQVSPGVGTQYF. CDR3 DNA: TGCGCCAGCAGCCAAGTGAGTCCGGGTGTGGGGACCCAGTACTTC.

The chain carries TRBV18 and TRBJ2-7; D may match TRBD1 or TRBD2 (6 bases each). V lost 3 bases and J lost 4, with 16 bases in between. The CDR3 is 15 amino acids. CDR1 and CDR2 from the germline V gene are KGHSH and LQKENI. The CDR3 DNA reads TGTGCCAGCTCACCCACTAGCAGGGGTGGGTACGAGCAGTACTTC. Its translation is CASSPTSRGGYEQYF.

As regards this clone: The same CDR3 arises from other DNA sequences in this sample as well. The CDR3 nucleotides read TGTGCCAGCTCCCCGGGACAGGGGGGCTCCTATGGCTACACCTTC. Protein sequence: CASSPGQGGSYGYTF. This chain links TRBV18 with TRBJ1-2, with TRBD1 matching over 11 bases. Trimming took 6 bases from V and 4 from J; bases not matched to a gene: 7. Looked up from germline, CDR1 is KGHSH and CDR2 is LQKENI. CDR3 size: 15 residues.

This chain uses TRBV2 with TRBJ1-1, with D tentatively TRBD1 (6 bases). The CDR3 has 13 residues. Germline-derived CDR1 and CDR2 are SNHLY and FYNNEI. Trimming left V 6 bases short and J 9 bases short, with 17 bases between. In nucleotides, the CDR3 is TGTGCCAGCAGACCACGGGGGGCAGGGAAAGCTTTCTTT. The encoded protein is CASRPRGAGKAFF.

The gene calls are TRBV28 and TRBJ2-7, with TRBD2 identical over 11 bases. This CDR3 region has 15 residues. With V trimmed by 3 bases and J by 1 base, 2 bases remained unmatched. Germline V lookup: CDR1 MDHEN, CDR2 SYDVKM. CDR3 loop: CASSLGLAESYEQYF. The CDR3 nucleotides read TGTGCCAGCAGTTTGGGACTAGCGGAATCCTACGAGCAGTACTTC.

V usage is TRBV6-5 and J usage is TRBJ1-3; D is ambiguous. The CDR3 runs 14 residues. Trimming pared 6 bases from V and 2 bases from J, leaving 11 bases between. Germline values: CDR1 MNHEY, CDR2 SVGAGI. CDR3 amino acids: CASSRGDAGNTIYF. The CDR3, as DNA: TGTGCCAGCAGCCGTGGGGATGCTGGAAACACCATATATTTT.

The chain uses TRBV6-1 and TRBJ1-3; D is unclear. Germline CDR1 is MNHNS and CDR2 is SASEGT. The CDR3 covers 15 residues. Trimming took off 3 bases at V and 0 bases at J, with 9 bases between the two ends. The CDR3 sequence is CASSDEFSSGNTIYF. In nucleotides, the CDR3 is TGTGCCAGCAGTGATGAGTTCTCCTCTGGAAACACCATATATTTT.

In DNA, the CDR3 is TGCGCCAGCAGCTTGGCAGGGGAGGGTGAAGCTTTCTTT. It translates to CASSLAGEGEAFF. This chain links TRBV5-1 with TRBJ1-1, with a tentative D call TRBD1 (6 bases). Germline V gives CDR1 SGHRS, CDR2 YFSETQ. CDR3 size: 13 residues. V lost 0 bases and J lost 7, with 10 bases in between.

This chain connects TRBV2 to TRBJ1-2, with D unresolved. This CDR3 is 14 amino acids long. The germline CDR1 and CDR2 sequences are SNHLY and FYNNEI. The V and J ends lost 2 bases and 5 bases respectively, with 12 bases between them. For the CDR3, the DNA is TGTGCCAGCAGTGAAAGGGTTACGGGATATGGCTACACCTTC. Protein: CASSERVTGYGYTF.

The V and J genes are TRBV28 and TRBJ2-5, with 10 nucleotides matching TRBD1. CDR1 is MDHEN, CDR2 SYDVKM, per germline. V dropped 3 bases and J dropped 6; count of bases not matched to a gene: 4. The CDR3 is 14 residues long. The CDR3 DNA follows: TGTGCCAGCAGTTTGACAGGGGGCTTGAAGACCCAGTACTTC. This translates into CASSLTGGLKTQYF.